Sequencing of this T cell receptor (beta chain) was carried out in a study of control samples from healthy donors and cancer patients (dated by TCRdb to the early 2020s). Note on this clone: Its antigen remains unidentified. Base qualities are not at hand, and no much larger clone is one base apart.

Library creation used the immunoSEQ multiplex PCR assay. TCRdb holds this immuneACCESS table with in-frame rearrangements only. Some clones are missing; in checked studies, unresolved V genes explain under half, and the rest has no known cause. Recorded for this sample are nearly 200,000 clones; about 91% of them occurred a single time. Together, the top ten hold roughly 1.9% of the sample. The CDR3, from cysteine to phenylalanine, totals 14 residues. This entry keeps only the CDR3 DNA: 42 bases, framed from base 1. Here V drops 6 bases and J drops 6 bases, and the junction holds 5 bases not matched to any gene. CDR1 SGHTA and CDR2 FQGTGA were looked up in the germline V gene.

The chain is made from TRBV7-3 and TRBJ2-2; TRBD2 fits 9 bases in the junction. This sequence was found in a man aged 30 to 39 in good health. The sample comprised blood. The base sequence is TGTGCCAGCAGGGCGGCTAGCGGGGCCGGGGAGCTGTTTTTT. Its coded protein is CASRAASGAGELFF.